This T cell receptor beta chain stems from a study of blood T cell repertoires in COVID-19. Study context: PBMCs, B-cell-depleted T cells, or T cells provided the cDNA or gDNA that made up the material.

This clone was seen more than once but under ten times. Per the authors' pipeline: Reference gene primers were amplified, and this amplification served to estimate nucleated cell counts. The table came from immunoSEQ multiplex PCR; TCRdb's copy has only in-frame clones and leaves some out. The DNA was the basis for D and trimming; V, J and clone size are from that table. Of around 180,000 clones listed, more than 75% were seen once; the top ten hold less than 20%. V shed 0 bases and J shed 4 bases, with 12 bases lying between them. Germline lookup yields CDR1 MGHRA and CDR2 YSYEKL. The CDR3 has 15 amino acids.

Sequenced sample: PBMCs or T cells enriched from blood (not recorded which). The receptor comes from a woman aged 50 to 60 with acute COVID-19. The gene calls are TRBV4-1 and TRBJ1-2; tentative D call: TRBD1 (5 bases). The CDR3 coding sequence is TGCGCCAGCAGCCAAGAAACATCAGGGTCCTATGGCTACACCTTC. This gives the protein CASSQETSGSYGYTF.